A single sample is the source of the 22 T cell receptor beta chains below, sequenced in a study of T-cell reconstitution after alpha-beta-depleted transplantation in children. The TCRbeta library was prepared with unique molecular identifiers. TCRdb re-called the PCR reads through MiXCR, storing one row per CDR3 protein. The table records some 180,000 distinct CDR3 sequences, roughly 7.1% of them present only once. The sample in question was PBMCs, obtained before TCRalphabeta/CD19-depleted stem cell transplant. These receptor sequences come from a boy younger than 10 with acute lymphoblastic leukemia, due to receive a stem cell transplant.

This clonotype has a count of ten or more. The chain combines TRBV7-2 with TRBJ2-2, with 7 bases fitting TRBD2. CDR1 is SGHTA and CDR2 is FQGNSA in the germline V gene. V was pared by 0 bases and J by 8 bases, with 3 bases of the junction left unmatched. CDR3 length: 14 residues. The CDR3 sequence: CASSLAERGGELFF. CDR3 sequence (DNA): TGTGCCAGCAGCTTAGCGGAGCGGGGTGGGGAGCTGTTTTTT.

This clonotype showed up many times. The rearrangement links TRBV28 to TRBJ2-6, with 10 bases fitting TRBD1. This CDR3 region has 17 residues. V gave up 5 bases and J gave up 3 bases; unmatched junction bases: 7. CDR1 is MDHEN, CDR2 SYDVKM, per germline. The CDR3 spells CASSPGTGAVGANVLTF. CDR3 nucleotides: TGTGCCAGCAGTCCCGGGACAGGGGCGGTTGGGGCCAACGTCCTGACTTTC.

This clonotype came up a few times. The V and J genes are TRBV21-1 and TRBJ2-2; no check of the table's D call, TRBD2, against the DNA was made. TRBV21-1 is shown as a pseudogene. This CDR3 contains 20 residues. This CDR3 is CASSGRGTLAGGPNTGELFF. CDR3 nucleotides: TGTGCCAGCAGCGGCCGAGGGACCCTAGCGGGGGGCCCGAACACCGGGGAGCTGTTTTTT.

At least ten counts were recorded for this clonotype. The chain is built from TRBV3-1 and TRBJ1-1; no reliable D call. The CDR3 is 11 amino acids. Between the trimmed V and J ends, which lost 2 bases and 6 bases, there was a span of 4 bases. The germline gives CDR1 LGHDT, CDR2 YNNKEL (reference sequence). For the CDR3, the DNA is TGTGCCAGCAGCCAAACGGCTGAAGCTTTCTTT. Its protein product is CASSQTAEAFF.

The chain has TRBV29-1 and TRBJ2-6; D remains ambiguous. With 6 bases removed from V and 7 bases from J, the gap between germline ends came to 7 bases. The CDR3 covers 11 residues. From germline, CDR1 is SQVTM and CDR2 ANQGSEA. CDR3 loop: CSVDAANVLTF. The CDR3 region has the DNA TGCAGCGTGGACGCAGCCAACGTCCTGACTTTC.

This clonotype occurred many times. This chain links TRBV14 with TRBJ2-1, with 15 bases lining up with TRBD2. Germline V gene sequence: CDR1 SGHDN, CDR2 FVKESK. CDR3 length equals 19 residues. V shed 7 bases, J shed 0 bases, and the junction held 10 bases outside the gene matches. The CDR3 loop is CASITGTSGGPSSYNEQFF. In DNA form, the CDR3 reads TGTGCCAGCATCACCGGGACTAGCGGGGGGCCAAGCTCCTACAATGAGCAGTTCTTC.

This clonotype turned up a few times. V and J are TRBV11-2 and TRBJ2-7, with a tentative D call TRBD1 (6 bases). Trimming removed 1 base from V and 3 bases from J, with 13 bases in between. This CDR3 spans 15 amino acids. Germline V CDR1 and CDR2: SGHAT, FQNNGV. This CDR3 reads CASSLARGEGYEQYF. The CDR3 DNA follows: TGTGCCAGCAGCTTAGCCAGGGGAGAGGGCTACGAGCAGTACTTC.

The V call is TRBV28, the J call TRBJ2-3, with 11 bases fitting TRBD2. V dropped 1 base and J dropped 3; count of bases not matched to a gene: 15. Per the germline V gene, CDR1 is MDHEN and CDR2 is SYDVKM. The CDR3 spans 20 residues. The CDR3 here is CASSLSGRGPIAGGTDTQYF. The CDR3 DNA reads TGTGCCAGCAGTTTATCCGGCAGGGGCCCAATAGCGGGAGGGACAGATACGCAGTATTTT.

This clonotype came up many times. The chain combines TRBV6-1 with TRBJ1-6, with TRBD1 identical over 7 bases. The CDR3 has 15 amino acids. Germline V gene lookup returns CDR1 MNHNS and CDR2 SASEGT. The trim removed 6 bases at V and 4 bases at J, leaving 6 bases unmatched. The CDR3 spells CASRATGHYNSPLHF. The CDR3 bases are TGTGCCAGCAGGGCGACAGGGCATTATAATTCACCCCTCCACTTT.

There are many counts of this clonotype. The chain carries TRBV27 and TRBJ2-1; 9 positions match TRBD2. CDR3 size: 13 residues. Germline CDR1 is MNHEY and CDR2 is SMNVEV (reference sequence). Germline trimming cut 8 bases from V and 8 bases from J; bases unmatched to any gene: 7. The chain's CDR3 is CASYGGGVDEQFF. CDR3 DNA: TGTGCCAGCTACGGCGGGGGGGTCGATGAGCAGTTCTTC.

This clonotype turned up a few times. The rearrangement joins TRBV15 to TRBJ1-4; D call uncertain. Germline loops: CDR1 LNHNV, CDR2 YYDKDF (reference sequence). The CDR3 contains 15 residues. V lost 9 bases and J 0 bases, leaving 14 bases between the germline ends. The CDR3 region is CATGERLSTNEKLFF. CDR3 nucleotides: TGTGCCACTGGGGAGAGACTCTCAACTAATGAAAAACTGTTTTTT. The complete variable domain, with remaining parts taken from reference TRBV15 and TRBJ1-4, reads DAMVIQNPRYQVTQFGKPVTLSCSQTLNHNVMYWYQQKSSQAPKLLFHYYDKDFNNEADTPDNFQSRRPNTSFCFLDIRSPGLGDTAMYLCATGERLSTNEKLFFGSGTQLSVL.

The sample holds many counts of this clonotype. The chain combines TRBV5-6 with TRBJ1-5; 7 bases are a match to TRBD1. V lost 4 bases to trimming and J lost 6 bases; unmatched junction nucleotides: 7. This CDR3 spans 14 amino acids. Germline CDR1 reads SGHDT; CDR2 reads YYEEEE. The CDR3 spells CASSRQGSGQPQHF. The CDR3 DNA follows: TGTGCCAGCAGCCGACAGGGCTCAGGTCAGCCCCAGCATTTT.

At least ten counts were recorded for this clonotype. The rearrangement uses TRBV29-1 and TRBJ2-7, with 7 bases that match TRBD2. This CDR3 spans 12 amino acids. V lost 6 bases to trimming and J lost 8 bases; unmatched junction nucleotides: 10. The V gene's germline CDR1 is SQVTM and CDR2 ANQGSEA. CDR3 DNA sequence: TGCAGCGTCAAGCGGGACGCTGCCCAGCAGTACTTC. It translates to CSVKRDAAQQYF.

This clonotype appeared many times. The rearrangement uses TRBV29-1 and TRBJ1-1; D is uncertain. V was trimmed by 8 bases and J by 1 base, leaving 11 bases between them. The germline V gene has CDR1 SQVTM and CDR2 ANQGSEA. The CDR3 covers 12 residues. DNA of the CDR3: TGCAGCTCCGTAGGGCGGAACACTGAAGCTTTCTTT. Translated: CSSVGRNTEAFF.

This clonotype was recorded at least ten times. The chain joins TRBV3-1 to TRBJ2-7; D may be TRBD2 (5 bases). The CDR3 has 12 residues. Trimming left V 5 bases short and J 3 bases short, with 8 bases between. CDR1 LGHDT and CDR2 YNNKEL come from the germline V gene (reference sequence). CDR3 sequence: CASSAGSYEQYF. Written as DNA, the CDR3 is TGTGCCAGCAGCGCGGGCAGCTACGAGCAGTACTTC.

This clonotype turned up a few times. The chain recombines TRBV11-1 with TRBJ1-1; no reliable D call. Trimming removed 5 bases from V and 1 base from J, with 17 bases in between. From germline, CDR1 is SGHAT and CDR2 FQDESV (reference sequence). The CDR3 consists of 16 residues. The CDR3 region has the DNA TGTGCCAGCAGCCTTCTACGTCCTATAGGGAACACTGAAGCTTTCTTT. It codes for CASSLLRPIGNTEAFF.

This clonotype has only a few counts. The rearrangement joins TRBV2 to TRBJ2-5, with D possibly being TRBD2 (6 bases). Trimming removed 3 bases at V and 5 bases at J, with 10 bases between. The CDR3 spans 13 residues. Looked up from germline, CDR1 is SNHLY and CDR2 is FYNNEI. The CDR3 DNA sequence: TGTGCCAGCAGTGACGGGAGCTGGGAGACCCAGTACTTC. This gives the protein CASSDGSWETQYF.

This clonotype was seen many times. The chain has TRBV20-1 and TRBJ2-1, with 8 bases fitting TRBD2. Germline CDR1 and CDR2: DFQATT and SNEGSKA (reference sequence). The CDR3 runs to 15 residues. Trimming at V came to 4 bases and at J to 4 bases, leaving 9 bases not matched to a gene. The CDR3 sequence is CSATLQRGRYNEQFF. CDR3 coding DNA: TGCAGTGCTACCCTCCAGCGGGGGCGTTACAATGAGCAGTTCTTC.

In its sample, this clonotype was seen many times. V is TRBV12-5 and J is TRBJ2-1, with 7 bases fitting TRBD2. CDR1 LGHNT and CDR2 FRNRAP come from the germline V gene. The CDR3 has 12 amino acids. V was pared by 5 bases and J by 15 bases, with 10 bases of the junction left unmatched. This chain's CDR3 is CASGSGTTSWFF. The CDR3 nucleotides are TGTGCTAGTGGTAGCGGGACTACTTCTTGGTTCTTC.

The chain links TRBV5-1 to TRBJ1-2; D remains unclear. This CDR3 region has 16 residues. V was shortened by 4 bases and J by 6 bases, with 22 bases between the two germline ends. The germline V gene has CDR1 SGHRS and CDR2 YFSETQ. The CDR3 loop is CASSPILGGRPDGYTF. CDR3 DNA: TGCGCCAGCAGCCCCATTCTTGGTGGCAGGCCAGATGGCTACACCTTC.

This clonotype was found many times. This rearrangement joins TRBV12-3 or TRBV12-4 to TRBJ2-7; D might be TRBD2 (5 bases). This CDR3 is 15 amino acids long. V was cut by 4 bases and J by 6 bases, with 19 bases left in between. The CDR3 DNA reads TGTGCCAGCAGTTCCCAGACGCGGGCGAACAGCGAGCAGTACTTC. Its translation is CASSSQTRANSEQYF.

This clonotype was picked up many times. The chain couples TRBV28 to TRBJ2-7; D remains unclear. The germline V gene has CDR1 MDHEN and CDR2 SYDVKM. V was shortened by 6 bases and J by 5 bases, with 11 bases between the two germline ends. The CDR3 runs to 12 residues. The DNA for the CDR3 is TGTGCCAGCAGACGATCTCATGACGAGCAGTACTTC. It is translated as CASRRSHDEQYF.